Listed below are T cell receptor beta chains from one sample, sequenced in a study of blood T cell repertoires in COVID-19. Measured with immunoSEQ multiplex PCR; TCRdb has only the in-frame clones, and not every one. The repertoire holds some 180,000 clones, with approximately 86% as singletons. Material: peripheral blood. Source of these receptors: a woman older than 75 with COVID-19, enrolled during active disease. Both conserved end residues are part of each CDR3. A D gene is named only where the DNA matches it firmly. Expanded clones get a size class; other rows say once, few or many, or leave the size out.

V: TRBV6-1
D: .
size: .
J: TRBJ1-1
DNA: TGTGCCAGCAGTGAACAACAGGGGAACACTGAAGCTTTCTTT
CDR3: CASSEQQGNTEAFF

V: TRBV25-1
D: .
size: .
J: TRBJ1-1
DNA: TGTGCCAGCAGTGGCGTTGGGAACACTGAAGCTTTCTTT
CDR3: CASSGVGNTEAFF

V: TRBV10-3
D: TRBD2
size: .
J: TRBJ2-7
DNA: TGTGCCACCAGGGCAAGCGGGAGTGCCTACGAGCAGTACTTC
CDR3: CATRASGSAYEQYF

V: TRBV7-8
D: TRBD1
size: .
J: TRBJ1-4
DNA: TGTGCCAGCAGCCGAAGACAGGGTGGGGAAAAACTGTTTTTT
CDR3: CASSRRQGGEKLFF

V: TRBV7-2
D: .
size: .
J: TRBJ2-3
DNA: TGTGCCAGCAGCTTAGTTCGAGGCACAGATACGCAGTATTTT
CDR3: CASSLVRGTDTQYF

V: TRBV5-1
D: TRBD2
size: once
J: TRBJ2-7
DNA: TGCGCCAGCACCACCCGGGGGGACTCCTACGAGCAGTACTTC
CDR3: CASTTRGDSYEQYF

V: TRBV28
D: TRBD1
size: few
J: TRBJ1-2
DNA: TGTGCCAGCAGTTTCCGAGGGGGCGGGAGCTACACCTTC
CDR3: CASSFRGGGSYTF

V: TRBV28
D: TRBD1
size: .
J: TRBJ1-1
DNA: TGTGCCAGCAGTTGGACAGGGGAATACCAAGGAACTGAAGCTTTCTTT
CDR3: CASSWTGEYQGTEAFF

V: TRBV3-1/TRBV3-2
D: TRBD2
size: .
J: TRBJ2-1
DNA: TGTGCCAGCAGCCTGACTAGCCGGCATGAGCAGTTCTTC
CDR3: CASSLTSRHEQFF

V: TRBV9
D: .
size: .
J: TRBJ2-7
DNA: TGTGCCAGCAGCGTGACAGGCCTTACCTACGAGCAGTACTTC
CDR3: CASSVTGLTYEQYF

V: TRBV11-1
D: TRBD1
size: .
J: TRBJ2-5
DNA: TGTGCCAGCAGCTTAGATTCAGGGGGCTCTGAGACCCAGTACTTC
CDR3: CASSLDSGGSETQYF

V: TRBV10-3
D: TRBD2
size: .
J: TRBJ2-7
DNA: TGTGCCATCAGTGACCGAGCGGGAGGGCCATACGAGCAGTACTTC
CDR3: CAISDRAGGPYEQYF

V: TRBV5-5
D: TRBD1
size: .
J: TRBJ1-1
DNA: TGTGCCAGCAGCCAACCGGCCGGGACAGGTCACACTGAAGCTTTCTTT
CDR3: CASSQPAGTGHTEAFF

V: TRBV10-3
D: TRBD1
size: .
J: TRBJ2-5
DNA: TGTGCCATCAGTGAGTCCGACAGGGGTTCGCGGGAGACCCAGTACTTC
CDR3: CAISESDRGSRETQYF

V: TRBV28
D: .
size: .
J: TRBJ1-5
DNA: TGTGCCAGCAGTTTTAGACAGGTCAATCAGCCCCAGCATTTT
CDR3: CASSFRQVNQPQHF

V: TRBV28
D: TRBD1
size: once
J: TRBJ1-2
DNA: TGTGCCAGCAGTTTCGGCACAGGGGGATTCGGCTACACCTTC
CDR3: CASSFGTGGFGYTF

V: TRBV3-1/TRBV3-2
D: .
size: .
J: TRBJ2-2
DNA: TGTGCCAGCAGCCAACCTACAGGGTCCCCCGGGGAGCTGTTTTTT
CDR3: CASSQPTGSPGELFF

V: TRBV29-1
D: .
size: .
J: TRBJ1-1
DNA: TGCAGCGTAAGCACCAGGAGGACTGAAGCTTTCTTT
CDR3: CSVSTRRTEAFF

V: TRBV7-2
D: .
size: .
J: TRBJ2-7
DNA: TGTGCCAGCAGCCCCGTCTCAGGTTCGCCCTACGAGCAGTACTTC
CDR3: CASSPVSGSPYEQYF

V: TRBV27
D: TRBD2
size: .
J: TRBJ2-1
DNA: TGTGCCAGCAGTCCCTATTCCTGGACTAGCGGGAGCTCCTACAATGAGCAGTTCTTC
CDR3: CASSPYSWTSGSSYNEQFF

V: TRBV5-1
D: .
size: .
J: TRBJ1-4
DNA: TGCGCCAGCAGTCGATCGGGAGTTGATGAAAAACTGTTTTTT
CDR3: CASSRSGVDEKLFF

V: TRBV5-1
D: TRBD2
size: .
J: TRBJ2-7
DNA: TGCGCCAGCAGCTTACTAGCGGGAGGGCCCTACGAGCAGTACTTC
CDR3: CASSLLAGGPYEQYF

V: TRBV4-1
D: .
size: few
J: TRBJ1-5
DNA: TGCGCCAGCAGCCAATCCGTTTCAGGGGTGGGGATTCAGCCCCAGCATTTT
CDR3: CASSQSVSGVGIQPQHF

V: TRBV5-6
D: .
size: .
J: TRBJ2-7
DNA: TGTGCCAGCAACTATCGACAGGCCTCCTACGAGCAGTACTTC
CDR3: CASNYRQASYEQYF

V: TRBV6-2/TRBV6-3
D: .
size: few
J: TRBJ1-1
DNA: TGTGCCAGCAGTTATACAGGGAACACTGAAGCTTTCTTT
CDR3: CASSYTGNTEAFF

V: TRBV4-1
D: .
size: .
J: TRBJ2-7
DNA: TGCGCCAGCAGCCTGGGCCCTGAGCAGTACTTC
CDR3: CASSLGPEQYF

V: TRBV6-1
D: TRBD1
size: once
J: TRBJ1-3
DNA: TGTGCCAGCAGTGAAGGGACAGGTCACTCTGGAAACACCATATATTTT
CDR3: CASSEGTGHSGNTIYF

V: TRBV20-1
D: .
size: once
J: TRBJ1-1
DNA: TGCAGTGCTCAACTAGGGTCGGTGGCTTTCTTT
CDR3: CSAQLGSVAFF

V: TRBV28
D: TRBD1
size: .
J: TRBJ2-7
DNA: TGTGCCAGCAGGGCGGGACAGGGAACCTACGAGCAGTACTTC
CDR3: CASRAGQGTYEQYF

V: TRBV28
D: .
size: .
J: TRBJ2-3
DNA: TGTGCCAGCAGTTCAGTCATAACAGATACGCAGTATTTT
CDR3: CASSSVITDTQYF

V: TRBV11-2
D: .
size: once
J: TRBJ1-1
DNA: TGTGCCAGCAGCGTCGGACTTAAGAGCACTGAAGCTTTCTTT
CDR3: CASSVGLKSTEAFF

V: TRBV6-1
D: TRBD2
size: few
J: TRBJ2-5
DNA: TGTGCCAGCAGTGCCCTTACCTTCGGGACTAGCGTCTCGAAGGGAGAGACCCAGTACTTC
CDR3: CASSALTFGTSVSKGETQYF

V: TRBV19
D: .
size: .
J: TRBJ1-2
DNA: TGTGCCAGTAGTCCAAAGGGGAAGTATGGCTACACCTTC
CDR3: CASSPKGKYGYTF

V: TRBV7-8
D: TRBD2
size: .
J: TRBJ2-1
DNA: TGTGCCAGCAGCGGTCGTAGCGGGAGGAGCTCCTACAATGAGCAGTTCTTC
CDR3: CASSGRSGRSSYNEQFF

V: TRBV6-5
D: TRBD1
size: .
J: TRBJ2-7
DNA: TGTGCCAGCAAGACGGGACAGTACGAGCAGTACTTC
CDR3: CASKTGQYEQYF

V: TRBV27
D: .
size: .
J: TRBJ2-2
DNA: TGTGCCAGCAGTCACCGGACCGGGGAGCTGTTTTTT
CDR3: CASSHRTGELFF

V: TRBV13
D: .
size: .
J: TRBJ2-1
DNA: TGTGCCAGCAGCTTAAAGGGGTTTGAGCAGTTCTTC
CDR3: CASSLKGFEQFF

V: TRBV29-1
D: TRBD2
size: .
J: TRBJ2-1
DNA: TGCAGCGTATTAGCGGGAGAAGGGAGGAATGAGCAGTTCTTC
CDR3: CSVLAGEGRNEQFF

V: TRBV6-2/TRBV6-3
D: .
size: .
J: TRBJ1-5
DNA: TGTGCCAGCAGTTACCCTAATACGAGCAATCAGCCCCAGCATTTT
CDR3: CASSYPNTSNQPQHF

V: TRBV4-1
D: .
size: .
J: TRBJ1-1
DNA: TGCGCCAGCAGCCAAGGTCCTACGAACACTGAAGCTTTCTTT
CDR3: CASSQGPTNTEAFF

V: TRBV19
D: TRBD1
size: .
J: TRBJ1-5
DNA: TGTGCCAGTAGTATACAGGGGGGAAATAGCAATCAGCCCCAGCATTTT
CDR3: CASSIQGGNSNQPQHF

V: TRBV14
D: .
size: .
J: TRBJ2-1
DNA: TGTGCCAGCAGCCTTGGACTCTACAATGAGCAGTTCTTC
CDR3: CASSLGLYNEQFF

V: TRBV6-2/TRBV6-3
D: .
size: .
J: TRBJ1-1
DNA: TGTGCCAGCAGTTACGGCAGGGCCACTGAAGCTTTCTTT
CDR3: CASSYGRATEAFF

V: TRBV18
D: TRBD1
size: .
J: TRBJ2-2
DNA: TGTGCCAGCTCACCTCTTGTAGCAGGGGGCGCAACCGGGGAGCTGTTTTTT
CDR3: CASSPLVAGGATGELFF

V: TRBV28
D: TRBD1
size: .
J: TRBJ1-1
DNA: TGTGCCAGCAGTTTGGGGACAGGGTTTTCCACTGAAGCTTTCTTT
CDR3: CASSLGTGFSTEAFF

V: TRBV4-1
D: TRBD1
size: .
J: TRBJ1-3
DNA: TGCGCCAGCAGCCAAGATCCCCGAACAGGGGGTCTCGACTCTGGAAACACCATATATTTT
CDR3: CASSQDPRTGGLDSGNTIYF

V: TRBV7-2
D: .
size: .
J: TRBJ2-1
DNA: TGTGCCAGCAGCTTAGGGGATAGGAGGGGGCGAGGGTCCTACAATGAGCAGTTCTTC
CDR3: CASSLGDRRGRGSYNEQFF

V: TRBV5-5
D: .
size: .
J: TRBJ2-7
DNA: TGTGCCAGCAGCTTGGGCAGGTTCAACGAGCAGTACTTC
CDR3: CASSLGRFNEQYF

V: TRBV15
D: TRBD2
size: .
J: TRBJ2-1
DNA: TGTGCCACCAGCCCTCGACCGGGAGCGGGAGGAGTCTACAATGAGCAGTTCTTC
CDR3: CATSPRPGAGGVYNEQFF

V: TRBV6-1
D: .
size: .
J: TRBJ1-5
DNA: TGTGCCAGCAGTGAGGCGGGTAATCAGCCCCAGCATTTT
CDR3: CASSEAGNQPQHF

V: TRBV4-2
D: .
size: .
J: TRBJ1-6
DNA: TGTGCCAGCAGCCACGAGAACAGGCTGGGTTCACCCCTCCACTTT
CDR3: CASSHENRLGSPLHF

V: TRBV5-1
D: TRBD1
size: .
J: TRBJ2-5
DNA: TGCGCCAGCAGCGCGTACGGGACAGTCGGTCAAGAGACCCAGTACTTC
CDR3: CASSAYGTVGQETQYF

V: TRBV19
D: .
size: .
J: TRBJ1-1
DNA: TGTGCCAGTAGTACCGGGGGTACCTCGAACACTGAAGCTTTCTTT
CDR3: CASSTGGTSNTEAFF

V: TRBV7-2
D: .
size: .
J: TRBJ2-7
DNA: TGTGCCAGCAGCTTCGGAGGCTTTCCCTACGAGCAGTACTTC
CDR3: CASSFGGFPYEQYF